The rows below give T cell receptor beta chains drawn from one sample of a study of blood T cell repertoires in COVID-19. TCRdb keeps only in-frame clones here, not all; method: immunoSEQ multiplex PCR. Of tens of thousands of clones listed, about three quarters are singletons. Material: peripheral blood. These receptors originate from a man aged 65 to 79 with acute or convalescent COVID-19. The CDR3 runs from the conserved cysteine through the conserved F or W. The D gene is left open where the match is weak. Only some rows state a clone size, as once, few, many or a class for expanded clones.

J	V	D	size	DNA	CDR3
TRBJ2-3	TRBV10-3	TRBD2	.	TGTGCCATCAGTCGGACTAGCGGGGGGACAGATACGCAGTATTTT	CAISRTSGGTDTQYF
TRBJ1-3	TRBV5-1	TRBD1	.	TGCGCCAGCAGCAAGGGACAGGGATCCTCCTCTGGAAACACCATATATTTT	CASSKGQGSSSGNTIYF
TRBJ1-4	TRBV5-1	.	.	TGCGCCAGCAGCTTGGCCCGGGGAAATGAAAAACTGTTTTTT	CASSLARGNEKLFF
TRBJ1-5	TRBV28	.	.	TGTGCCAGCAGTTTATCTATACAGGGACGCAATCAGCCCCAGCATTTT	CASSLSIQGRNQPQHF
TRBJ1-2	TRBV7-9	TRBD1	few	TGTGCCAGCAACAAACTCGGACAGGGGCACAACTATGGCTACACCTTC	CASNKLGQGHNYGYTF
TRBJ1-2	TRBV5-6	.	.	TGTGCCAGCAGCTTGGTGGTGATCACGGGGGGCTATGGCTACACCTTC	CASSLVVITGGYGYTF
TRBJ2-3	TRBV7-9	TRBD2	once	TGTGCCAGCAGCTCGGGCGGGAGACAAGCAGATACGCAGTATTTT	CASSSGGRQADTQYF
TRBJ1-2	TRBV12-5	TRBD1	.	TGTGCTAGTAGTTGGGACAGGGGGCAAGATGGCTACACCTTC	CASSWDRGQDGYTF
TRBJ1-1	TRBV5-5	.	once	TGTGCCAGCAGCTTGGCCGGCAGGGCCACTGAAGCTTTCTTT	CASSLAGRATEAFF
TRBJ2-2	TRBV10-1	.	.	TGCGCCAGCAGTGTATCCACCGGGGAGCTGTTTTTT	CASSVSTGELFF
TRBJ2-5	TRBV5-1	TRBD2	.	TGCGCCAGCAGCTACGGACTAGCGGGAACGGAGACCCAGTACTTC	CASSYGLAGTETQYF
TRBJ1-1	TRBV19	TRBD1	few	TGTGCCAGTAGTATTTTTGAGGGGGACAGGAGGAACACTGAAGCTTTCTTT	CASSIFEGDRRNTEAFF
TRBJ2-5	TRBV19	.	.	TGTGCCAGTAGTATAATAACAGGGGAGACCCAGTACTTC	CASSIITGETQYF
TRBJ2-1	TRBV7-9	TRBD1	.	TGTGCCAGCAGTCGAGACAGGGGCACCTACAATGAGCAGTTCTTC	CASSRDRGTYNEQFF
TRBJ1-1	TRBV6-5	TRBD1	.	TGTGCCAGCAGGCCCAGGGGGTACGCTGAAGCTTTCTTT	CASRPRGYAEAFF
TRBJ2-3	TRBV5-6	TRBD1	once	TGTGCCAGCAGCTTGAACAGGGGTGAGGAAGATACGCAGTATTTT	CASSLNRGEEDTQYF
TRBJ1-1	TRBV18	.	.	TGTGCCAGCTCACCACCCTCCACGGCAACGCTAGGTGAAGCTTTCTTT	CASSPPSTATLGEAFF
TRBJ1-2	TRBV6-1	.	few	TGTGCCAGCAGTGTAATTCGTTCCCAAGCCCTAGAAGCTGGCTACACCTTC	CASSVIRSQALEAGYTF
TRBJ1-6	TRBV28	TRBD1	.	TGTGCCAGCAGAGAGACAGGGCTTAATTCACCCCTCCACTTT	CASRETGLNSPLHF
TRBJ2-2	TRBV5-1	TRBD1	.	TGCGCCAGCAGCTCTCCTGCCGGGACAGCTACGACCGGGGAGCTGTTTTTT	CASSSPAGTATTGELFF
TRBJ2-4	TRBV5-6	TRBD2	.	TGTGCCAGCAGCTTGGCCAGACTAGCGGGATATGGGGTCAAAAACATTCAGTACTTC	CASSLARLAGYGVKNIQYF
TRBJ1-1	TRBV7-3	.	.	TGTGCCAGCAGCTTAAGAGGGTTGGAATTCGGCACTGAAGCTTTCTTT	CASSLRGLEFGTEAFF
TRBJ1-6	TRBV25-1	TRBD1	few	TGTGCCAGCAGTGAACCGGGACAGGCTTATTCACCCCTCCACTTT	CASSEPGQAYSPLHF
TRBJ1-1	TRBV2	.	.	TGTGCCAGCAGAGTTACAAGGAACACTGAAGCTTTCTTT	CASRVTRNTEAFF
TRBJ2-3	TRBV9	TRBD2	.	TGTGCCAGCAGCCCTGAGACGGGACTAGCGGGGTGGAGTGGTGGCACAGATACGCAGTATTTT	CASSPETGLAGWSGGTDTQYF
TRBJ2-1	TRBV5-1	TRBD1	.	TGCGCCAGCAGCTCCGGGACAGGGGGTTTCGGTGAGCAGTTCTTC	CASSSGTGGFGEQFF
TRBJ1-2	TRBV19	.	.	TGTGCCAGTAGTATAGGAGTAGGAGACTATGGCTACACCTTC	CASSIGVGDYGYTF